Presented here are 10 T cell receptor beta chains from one specimen sequenced in a study of Graves' ophthalmopathy and Graves' hyperthyroidism. Scientists amplified the TCR beta CDR3 regions from RNA transcripts. An opening RT-PCR round employed HTBI primers and preceded a second-round multiplex PCR. TCRdb itself ran the multiplex PCR reads through MiXCR, one entry per CDR3 protein. The data contain 200,000 to 250,000 distinct CDR3 sequences, 20% to 25% of them singletons. Sequencing was performed on peripheral blood. The source of these receptors is a woman aged 45 to 65 with Graves' ophthalmopathy.

This clonotype has at least ten counts. The CDR3 DNA reads TGCAGTGCCCTACAGGGTGATAACTATGGCTACACCTTC. The encoded protein is CSALQGDNYGYTF. The chain has TRBV20-1 and TRBJ1-2; D perhaps matches TRBD1 (6 bases). The CDR3 is 13 residues long. Germline V lookup: CDR1 DFQATT, CDR2 SNEGSKA (reference sequence). The V gene lost 6 bases and the J gene lost 1 base, with 12 bases spanning the gap.

This clonotype was counted between two and nine times. The rearrangement joins TRBV7-9 to TRBJ2-6; D is unresolved. The CDR3 runs 13 residues. Germline lookup yields CDR1 SEHNR and CDR2 FQNEAQ (reference sequence). V shed 5 bases and J shed 2 bases, with 4 bases lying between them. CDR3: CASSRAGANVLTF. CDR3 DNA sequence: TGTGCCAGCAGCCGCGCTGGGGCCAACGTCCTGACTTTC.

This clonotype was counted ten times or more. The V gene is TRBV27, the J gene TRBJ2-7, with a possible D match to TRBD2 (6 bases). This CDR3 is built from 15 residues. Trimming removed 3 bases from V and 7 bases from J, with 19 bases in between. Looked up from germline, CDR1 is MNHEY and CDR2 is SMNVEV (reference sequence). The CDR3 DNA sequence: TGTGCCAGCAGTTTTGGGAGTGGGGGGTTGGCTGAGCAGTACTTC. This translates into CASSFGSGGLAEQYF.

Ten or more counts support this clonotype. The chain joins TRBV6-4 to TRBJ2-3; D is uncertain. The CDR3 runs 16 residues. Germline values: CDR1 MRHNA, CDR2 SNTAGT. V was cut by 5 bases and J by 0 bases, with 15 bases left in between. The CDR3 protein is CASSRLDTASTDTQYF. The CDR3 DNA is TGTGCCAGCAGTCGTCTCGACACCGCTAGCACAGATACGCAGTATTTT.

A single count supports this clonotype. V usage is TRBV6-1 and J usage is TRBJ1-1, with D possibly matching TRBD1 (5 bases). CDR1 MNHNS and CDR2 SASEGT come from the germline V gene. The CDR3 is made up of 15 amino acids. Trimming took off 7 bases at V and 4 bases at J, with 19 bases between the two ends. CDR3 sequence reads: CASIGGPIQGTEAFF. The CDR3 DNA reads as TGTGCCAGCATTGGTGGGCCAATCCAGGGCACTGAAGCTTTCTTT.

The sample holds many counts of this clonotype. This CDR3 is CASMVGGTGELFF. DNA for the CDR3: TGCGCCAGCATGGTAGGAGGGACCGGGGAGCTGTTTTTT. This rearrangement joins TRBV5-1 to TRBJ2-2; D is perhaps TRBD2 (6 bases). The CDR3 covers 13 residues. In germline, CDR1 is SGHRS, CDR2 YFSETQ. The germline V and J ends were trimmed by 6 bases and 5 bases, with 11 bases remaining between them.

J is TRBJ1-1 and V is TRBV30; 8 bases are a match to TRBD1. The germline V gene has CDR1 GTSNPN and CDR2 SVGIG (reference sequence). The CDR3 extends over 17 amino acids. After removal of 3 bases from V and 0 bases from J, the junction contained 12 bases not matched to a gene. CDR3 protein: CAWRETGTGGLNTEAFF. CDR3 in DNA: TGTGCCTGGAGAGAGACAGGGACAGGCGGCTTGAACACTGAAGCTTTCTTT. Drawing the rest from reference TRBV30 and TRBJ1-1, the complete variable domain is SQTIHQWPATLVQPVGSPLSLECTVEGTSNPNLYWYRQAAGRGLQLLFYSVGIGQISSEVPQNLSASRPQDRQFILSSKKLLLSDSGFYLCAWRETGTGGLNTEAFFGQGTRLTVV.

This clonotype was detected only a few times. This chain joins TRBV9 and TRBJ2-2; the match to TRBD2 covers 12 bases. Germline values: CDR1 SGDLS, CDR2 YYNGEE. The ends lost 0 bases at V and 4 bases at J; junction bases unmatched: 1. The CDR3 loop spans 16 amino acids. CDR3 loop: CASSVALAGGTGELFF. CDR3 coding DNA: TGTGCCAGCAGCGTAGCACTAGCGGGAGGCACCGGGGAGCTGTTTTTT.

The V call is TRBV4-3, the J call TRBJ2-7, with TRBD2 matching over 7 bases. V shed 0 bases and J 2 bases; nucleotides not matched to a gene: 4. Per the germline V gene, CDR1 is LGHNA and CDR2 is YSLEER. The CDR3 is 15 residues long. In nucleotides, the CDR3 is TGCGCCAGCAGCCAAGATTGGGGGGGGACCTACGAGCAGTACTTC. Its translation: CASSQDWGGTYEQYF.

This clonotype was seen many times. V gene TRBV11-2 combines with J gene TRBJ1-1; TRBD1 aligns across 7 bases. Per germline, CDR1 SGHAT and CDR2 FQNNGV. The CDR3 extends over 14 amino acids. Trimming took 1 base from V and 2 from J; bases not matched to a gene: 1. CDR3: CASSLVGGNTEAFF. CDR3 DNA: TGTGCCAGCAGCTTAGTAGGGGGCAACACTGAAGCTTTCTTT.